This T cell receptor beta chain comes out of a study of shared clonotypes between healthy human individuals. Study information: A couple of women and a few men aged 18 to 49 served as donors.

Terminally differentiated effector memory CD45RA+ cells were excluded by CCR7 positive selection of CD45RO-negative cells. Germline lookup yields CDR1 SEHNR and CDR2 FQNEAQ (reference sequence). Losses at the gene ends were 5 bases for V and 8 bases for J; bases not matched to a gene: 7. This CDR3 comprises 15 residues. As handled by the study authors: As immunoSEQ supplied junction-only sequences (without quality scores), filtering differed. Profiled with immunoSEQ multiplex PCR; TCRdb holds only in-frame clones, not every one. V, J and clone size are taken as reported in that table, and D and trimming were inferred from the DNA itself. Of about 2 million clones listed, about 95% are singletons.

This chain links TRBV7-9 with TRBJ1-4, with 11 bases fitting TRBD1. Sequenced: naive CD8+ T cells sorted from blood. The TCR originated in a young man in good health. The CDR3 spells CASSPWTGGLEKLFF. As DNA, the CDR3 is TGTGCCAGCAGCCCCTGGACAGGGGGCTTGGAAAAACTGTTTTTT.